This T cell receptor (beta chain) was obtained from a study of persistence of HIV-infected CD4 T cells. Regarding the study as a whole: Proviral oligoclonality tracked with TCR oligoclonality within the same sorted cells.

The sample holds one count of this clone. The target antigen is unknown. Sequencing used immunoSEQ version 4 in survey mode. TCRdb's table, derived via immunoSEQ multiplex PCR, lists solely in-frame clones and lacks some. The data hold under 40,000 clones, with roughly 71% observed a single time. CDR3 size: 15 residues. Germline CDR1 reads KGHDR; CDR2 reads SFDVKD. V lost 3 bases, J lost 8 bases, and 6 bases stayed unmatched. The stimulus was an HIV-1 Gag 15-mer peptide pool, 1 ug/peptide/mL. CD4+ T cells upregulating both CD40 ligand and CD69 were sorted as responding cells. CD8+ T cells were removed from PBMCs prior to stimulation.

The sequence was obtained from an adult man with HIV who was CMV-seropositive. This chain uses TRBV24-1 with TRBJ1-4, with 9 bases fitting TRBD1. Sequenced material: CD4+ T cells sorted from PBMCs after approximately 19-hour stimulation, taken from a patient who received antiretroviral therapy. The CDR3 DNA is TGTGCCACCAGTGATCCCGGGACAGGGAGCGAAAAACTGTTTTTT. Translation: CATSDPGTGSEKLFF.